A selection of T cell receptor beta chains follows, all from one sample in a study of radiotherapy plus CTLA-4 blockade in lung cancer. Clones were sequenced by immunoSEQ multiplex PCR, and TCRdb holds only the in-frame ones, with some missing. The data show 95,000 to 150,000 clones, 85% to 90% seen once. The sample was peripheral blood, taken from a patient treated with radiotherapy plus ipilimumab. The receptors were sampled from a human donor with non-small cell lung cancer that progressed on radiotherapy plus ipilimumab. The CDR3 runs from the conserved cysteine through the conserved F or W. Each record gives: J gene, V gene, D gene, clone size, CDR3 protein, CDR3 DNA. A D gene is named only where the DNA matches it firmly. Size is stated for part of the rows, as once, few or many counts, or as a class when the clone is expanded.

j_call: TRBJ2-2
v_call: TRBV9
d_call: -
clone_size: -
cdr3_aa: CASSVAPGRGRGVRELFF
cdr3_nt: TGTGCCAGCAGCGTAGCCCCAGGAAGGGGGCGCGGGGTCCGGGAGCTGTTTTTT

j_call: TRBJ2-5
v_call: TRBV5-1
d_call: -
clone_size: -
cdr3_aa: CASRLNQETQYF
cdr3_nt: TGCGCCAGCAGGCTAAACCAAGAGACCCAGTACTTC

j_call: TRBJ2-3
v_call: TRBV6-5
d_call: TRBD1
clone_size: -
cdr3_aa: CASSRRGQGTDTQYF
cdr3_nt: TGTGCCAGCAGCCGGCGGGGACAGGGCACAGATACGCAGTATTTT

j_call: TRBJ1-4
v_call: TRBV29-1
d_call: TRBD1
clone_size: -
cdr3_aa: CSVADRAGEKLFF
cdr3_nt: TGCAGCGTTGCAGACAGGGCTGGCGAAAAACTGTTTTTT

j_call: TRBJ2-6
v_call: TRBV7-8
d_call: -
clone_size: -
cdr3_aa: CASSLGVSGANVLTF
cdr3_nt: TGTGCCAGCAGCCTAGGGGTGTCGGGGGCCAACGTCCTGACTTTC

j_call: TRBJ1-4
v_call: TRBV7-6
d_call: TRBD1
clone_size: -
cdr3_aa: CASSSQGGFNEKLFF
cdr3_nt: TGTGCCAGCAGCTCTCAGGGGGGCTTTAATGAAAAACTGTTTTTT

j_call: TRBJ2-5
v_call: TRBV6-6
d_call: -
clone_size: once
cdr3_aa: CASSYGRPSQGETQYF
cdr3_nt: TGTGCCAGCAGTTATGGTCGGCCCAGCCAAGGAGAGACCCAGTACTTC

j_call: TRBJ2-7
v_call: TRBV18
d_call: TRBD2
clone_size: once
cdr3_aa: CASSRSTGTSGRYEQYF
cdr3_nt: TGTGCCAGCTCACGGAGCACCGGGACTAGCGGGAGGTACGAGCAGTACTTC

j_call: TRBJ2-7
v_call: TRBV2
d_call: -
clone_size: -
cdr3_aa: CASRTGTYSYEQYF
cdr3_nt: TGTGCCAGCAGGACCGGGACATATTCCTACGAGCAGTACTTC

j_call: TRBJ2-3
v_call: TRBV7-2
d_call: -
clone_size: -
cdr3_aa: CASSPLGGSTDTQYF
cdr3_nt: TGTGCCAGCAGCCCCCTTGGAGGGAGCACAGATACGCAGTATTTT

j_call: TRBJ2-1
v_call: TRBV9
d_call: -
clone_size: -
cdr3_aa: CASSVGRGSYNEQFF
cdr3_nt: TGTGCCAGCAGCGTAGGCAGGGGCTCCTACAATGAGCAGTTCTTC

j_call: TRBJ1-5
v_call: TRBV6-1
d_call: TRBD1
clone_size: -
cdr3_aa: CASSEPGTGYQPQHF
cdr3_nt: TGTGCCAGCAGTGAACCCGGGACAGGGTATCAGCCCCAGCATTTT

j_call: TRBJ1-2
v_call: TRBV6-5
d_call: -
clone_size: -
cdr3_aa: CASSYSKGGLYGYTF
cdr3_nt: TGTGCCAGCAGTTACTCGAAGGGCGGACTCTATGGCTACACCTTC

j_call: TRBJ2-2
v_call: TRBV6-6
d_call: -
clone_size: -
cdr3_aa: CASTPLRRNTGELFF
cdr3_nt: TGTGCCAGCACACCTCTGCGGAGGAACACCGGGGAGCTGTTTTTT

j_call: TRBJ1-1
v_call: TRBV15
d_call: -
clone_size: few
cdr3_aa: CATSRDGDTEAFF
cdr3_nt: TGTGCCACCAGCAGAGATGGCGATACTGAAGCTTTCTTT

j_call: TRBJ1-1
v_call: TRBV29-1
d_call: -
clone_size: -
cdr3_aa: CSVEGPYRGLNTEAFF
cdr3_nt: TGCAGCGTTGAAGGCCCTTACCGGGGACTGAACACTGAAGCTTTCTTT

j_call: TRBJ2-6
v_call: TRBV9
d_call: TRBD1
clone_size: -
cdr3_aa: CASSVEPRDSSRPSGANVLTF
cdr3_nt: TGTGCCAGCAGCGTGGAACCCCGGGACAGTAGTAGGCCCTCTGGGGCCAACGTCCTGACTTTC

j_call: TRBJ1-5
v_call: TRBV4-1
d_call: TRBD1
clone_size: -
cdr3_aa: CASSQTGQGYSNQPQHF
cdr3_nt: TGCGCCAGCAGCCAAACGGGACAGGGGTATAGCAATCAGCCCCAGCATTTT

j_call: TRBJ2-6
v_call: TRBV6-6
d_call: -
clone_size: -
cdr3_aa: CASSYSSRPGANVLTF
cdr3_nt: TGTGCCAGCAGTTACTCATCCAGGCCTGGGGCCAACGTCCTGACTTTC

j_call: TRBJ2-5
v_call: TRBV4-2
d_call: TRBD1
clone_size: -
cdr3_aa: CASSQETGRSETQYF
cdr3_nt: TGTGCCAGCAGCCAAGAGACAGGGAGATCAGAGACCCAGTACTTC

j_call: TRBJ1-4
v_call: TRBV5-1
d_call: TRBD1
clone_size: once
cdr3_aa: CASSLLGTPDQGEFF
cdr3_nt: TGCGCCAGCAGCTTGTTGGGGACACCGGACCAGGGGGAGTTTTTT

j_call: TRBJ2-5
v_call: TRBV10-1
d_call: -
clone_size: -
cdr3_aa: CASSESGSEETQYF
cdr3_nt: TGCGCCAGCAGTGAGTCGGGCAGTGAAGAGACCCAGTACTTC

j_call: TRBJ2-7
v_call: TRBV2
d_call: TRBD1
clone_size: -
cdr3_aa: CASDRGGAGEQYF
cdr3_nt: TGTGCCAGTGACAGGGGGGGAGCGGGAGAGCAGTACTTC

j_call: TRBJ1-5
v_call: TRBV2
d_call: -
clone_size: -
cdr3_aa: CASSGGGSNQPQHF
cdr3_nt: TGTGCCAGCAGTGGTGGGGGGAGCAATCAGCCCCAGCATTTT

j_call: TRBJ2-7
v_call: TRBV18
d_call: TRBD1
clone_size: few
cdr3_aa: CASSLYGQVSEQYF
cdr3_nt: TGTGCCAGCTCACTGTACGGACAGGTGAGCGAGCAGTACTTC

j_call: TRBJ2-1
v_call: TRBV5-8
d_call: -
clone_size: -
cdr3_aa: CASTLRGRRYNEQFF
cdr3_nt: TGTGCCAGCACCTTGAGGGGAAGACGATACAATGAGCAGTTCTTC

j_call: TRBJ2-7
v_call: TRBV11-3
d_call: TRBD1
clone_size: -
cdr3_aa: CARGRFAGTGFYEQYF
cdr3_nt: TGTGCCAGGGGTCGTTTCGCGGGGACAGGGTTCTACGAGCAGTACTTC

j_call: TRBJ1-1
v_call: TRBV30
d_call: -
clone_size: -
cdr3_aa: CAWSVGGATEAFF
cdr3_nt: TGTGCCTGGAGTGTAGGGGGGGCCACTGAAGCTTTCTTT

j_call: TRBJ1-2
v_call: TRBV6-5
d_call: -
clone_size: -
cdr3_aa: CASSYSSTGGPYGYTF
cdr3_nt: TGTGCCAGCAGTTACTCGTCTACGGGGGGACCGTATGGCTACACCTTC

j_call: TRBJ1-2
v_call: TRBV10-2
d_call: TRBD1
clone_size: once
cdr3_aa: CASHRGDGGYTF
cdr3_nt: TGCGCCAGCCACAGGGGAGACGGGGGCTACACCTTC

j_call: TRBJ2-3
v_call: TRBV11-3
d_call: TRBD2
clone_size: -
cdr3_aa: CASSLVPGLVADTQYF
cdr3_nt: TGTGCCAGCAGCTTAGTGCCGGGACTAGTGGCAGATACGCAGTATTTT

j_call: TRBJ1-4
v_call: TRBV18
d_call: -
clone_size: once
cdr3_aa: CASSPRNNEKLFF
cdr3_nt: TGTGCCAGCTCACCACGTAATAATGAAAAACTGTTTTTT

j_call: TRBJ2-1
v_call: TRBV15
d_call: TRBD2
clone_size: -
cdr3_aa: CATSRAPTSGVNEQFF
cdr3_nt: TGTGCCACCAGCAGAGCGCCGACTAGCGGGGTCAATGAGCAGTTCTTC

j_call: TRBJ2-2
v_call: TRBV5-3
d_call: -
clone_size: -
cdr3_aa: CARSPPRRTALTEELFF
cdr3_nt: TGTGCCAGAAGCCCGCCCCGCCGGACAGCCCTTACCGAGGAGCTGTTTTTT

j_call: TRBJ2-2
v_call: TRBV7-2
d_call: -
clone_size: -
cdr3_aa: CASSPSVGNTGELFF
cdr3_nt: TGTGCCAGCAGCCCCTCCGTAGGAAACACCGGGGAGCTGTTTTTT

j_call: TRBJ2-7
v_call: TRBV2
d_call: -
clone_size: -
cdr3_aa: CASSVQSYEQYF
cdr3_nt: TGTGCCAGCAGTGTACAGTCCTACGAGCAGTACTTC

j_call: TRBJ2-3
v_call: TRBV5-1
d_call: -
clone_size: -
cdr3_aa: CASSLSQGTDTQYF
cdr3_nt: TGCGCCAGCAGCTTGTCACAGGGCACAGATACGCAGTATTTT

j_call: TRBJ1-1
v_call: TRBV19
d_call: TRBD1
clone_size: -
cdr3_aa: CASSMETGLGEAFF
cdr3_nt: TGTGCCAGTAGTATGGAGACAGGGCTGGGTGAGGCTTTCTTT

j_call: TRBJ1-1
v_call: TRBV6-5
d_call: TRBD1
clone_size: once
cdr3_aa: CASSYFEGTGRTEAFF
cdr3_nt: TGTGCCAGCAGTTACTTCGAAGGGACAGGGAGAACTGAAGCTTTCTTT

j_call: TRBJ2-1
v_call: TRBV9
d_call: TRBD1
clone_size: -
cdr3_aa: CASSVGGRGLGNEQFF
cdr3_nt: TGTGCCAGCAGCGTAGGGGGCAGGGGGCTGGGCAATGAGCAGTTCTTC

j_call: TRBJ1-2
v_call: TRBV6-4
d_call: -
clone_size: -
cdr3_aa: CASSPGRTYGYTF
cdr3_nt: TGTGCCAGCAGCCCCGGACGGACCTATGGCTACACCTTC

j_call: TRBJ2-5
v_call: TRBV18
d_call: -
clone_size: -
cdr3_aa: CASTGTQETQYF
cdr3_nt: TGTGCCAGCACAGGGACACAAGAGACCCAGTACTTC

j_call: TRBJ2-2
v_call: TRBV2
d_call: TRBD2
clone_size: -
cdr3_aa: CASRAGTTETGELFF
cdr3_nt: TGTGCCAGCAGGGCAGGGACTACAGAGACCGGGGAGCTGTTTTTT

j_call: TRBJ2-3
v_call: TRBV10-2
d_call: -
clone_size: -
cdr3_aa: CASSESLNTDTQYF
cdr3_nt: TGCGCCAGCAGTGAGTCTCTTAACACAGATACGCAGTATTTT

j_call: TRBJ2-7
v_call: TRBV12-5
d_call: TRBD2
clone_size: -
cdr3_aa: CASGLIGTSGEQYF
cdr3_nt: TGTGCTAGTGGTTTGATTGGGACTAGCGGAGAGCAGTACTTC

j_call: TRBJ1-1
v_call: TRBV6-5
d_call: -
clone_size: -
cdr3_aa: CASSISARGSEAFF
cdr3_nt: TGTGCCAGCAGTATCTCAGCCCGGGGGAGTGAAGCTTTCTTT